This entry describes one TCR beta chain. This specimen belongs to a study of blood T cell repertoires in COVID-19. About the research overall: The United States, Italy and Spain supplied acute and convalescent COVID-19 samples. From T cells, B-cell-depleted T cells, or PBMCs came the material, which was cDNA or gDNA.

Germline V gene sequence: CDR1 SNHLY, CDR2 FYNNEI. This CDR3 region has 15 residues. V dropped 2 bases and J dropped 8 bases, with 16 bases sitting between them. Ages ranged from about 18 to 89 years, with residence in 20 to 30 US areas. Donors were grouped by their self-reported clinical history. TCRdb keeps only in-frame clones here, not all; method: immunoSEQ multiplex PCR. The data hold 250,000 or so clones, with 70% to 90% observed a single time. The chain links TRBV2 to TRBJ2-1; D might be TRBD1 (5 bases). The sample consisted of PBMCs or T cells enriched from blood (not recorded which). The origin of this receptor is a woman between 25 and 40 years old with acute COVID-19. In DNA, the CDR3 is TGTGCCAGCAGTGAACTAAGGCAGGGTGAGGATGAGCAGTTCTTC. Translated, it gives CASSELRQGEDEQFF.